The clone carrying this T cell receptor beta chain has a handful of counts. Its antigen is currently unknown. The V and J ends lost 6 bases and 7 bases respectively, with 24 bases between them. Per germline, CDR1 DFQATT and CDR2 SNEGSKA (reference sequence). The CDR3 runs to 15 residues. This entry belongs to a study of T-cell memory formation after mild COVID-19. The wider study: TCR clustering was largely donor specific. Study-wide points: Shrinking CD4+ clones resided mostly in CM and EM, and CD8+ ones in EMRA. Pre-infection memory contained some responding clones, which suggested that cross-reactive memory had joined.

5'RACE with constant-segment primers yielded barcoded, UMI-tagged TCR alpha and TCR beta cDNA libraries. TCRdb passed the 5' RACE reads through MiXCR, listing each CDR3 protein once. The sample carries fewer than 700,000 distinct CDR3 sequences, 18% recorded once. The TCR comes from an adult woman who had mild COVID-19 (a few samples of this study predate the infection). Cell type and time point are not known. Source material: PBMCs or a T cell subset sorted from them (not recorded which). The chain is built from TRBV20-1 and TRBJ2-5; D remains unclear. CDR3 region: CSASDDMRLWGTQYF. The CDR3 DNA reads as TGCAGTGCCTCGGATGACATGAGACTCTGGGGGACCCAGTACTTC.